These T cell receptor beta chains were read from a single sample in a study of cytomegalovirus exposure and HLA in healthy donors. The data were produced by immunoSEQ multiplex PCR, yet TCRdb's version contains in-frame clones alone and is incomplete. The sample holds roughly 150,000 clones, just under 80% seen once. What was sequenced was PBMCs. Receptor source: a woman in her thirties or forties in good health and CMV-seropositive. Both conserved end residues are part of each CDR3. Each record gives: D gene, J gene, V gene, clone size, CDR3 protein, CDR3 DNA. D genes are given only for firm matches. The listing skips clone size in some rows; elsewhere it reads once, few, many or a size class.

TRBD2 TRBJ2-1 TRBV7-8 . CASSLGRWGGNEQFF TGTGCCAGCAGCTTAGGTCGATGGGGGGGCAATGAGCAGTTCTTC
. TRBJ2-1 TRBV30 . CAWSSGPYNEQFF TGTGCCTGGAGTTCAGGGCCATACAATGAGCAGTTCTTC
TRBD1 TRBJ1-5 TRBV29-1 . CSVAASRDRNQPQHF TGCAGCGTTGCCGCGTCTCGGGACAGGAATCAGCCCCAGCATTTT
. TRBJ1-1 TRBV6-1 few CASSSPGGGTEAFF TGTGCCAGTTCATCCCCGGGGGGAGGCACTGAAGCTTTCTTT
. TRBJ1-3 TRBV2 . CASSATSSGNTIYF TGTGCCAGCAGTGCAACGAGCTCTGGAAACACCATATATTTT
. TRBJ2-2 TRBV19 . CASMMTGNTGELFF TGTGCCAGCATGATGACGGGGAACACCGGGGAGCTGTTTTTT
. TRBJ1-1 TRBV18 . CASSTVGGLLEAFF TGTGCCAGCTCAACGGTCGGGGGGCTCCTTGAAGCTTTCTTT
TRBD1 TRBJ2-7 TRBV5-1 few CASSWTGTGSEQYF TGCGCCAGCAGCTGGACCGGGACAGGCAGCGAGCAGTACTTC
. TRBJ1-2 TRBV11-2 . CASSPQTAPRGNYGYTF TGTGCCAGCAGCCCTCAGACAGCCCCAAGGGGTAACTATGGCTACACCTTC
TRBD1 TRBJ1-1 TRBV7-8 . CASSQDRGDTEAFF TGTGCCAGCAGCCAGGACAGGGGAGACACTGAAGCTTTCTTT
TRBD1 TRBJ2-3 TRBV4-1 many CASSHGQGLGTADTQYF TGCGCCAGCAGCCATGGACAGGGTTTGGGGACAGCAGATACGCAGTATTTT
TRBD2 TRBJ2-1 TRBV18 . CASSATSGGEGNEQFF TGTGCCAGCTCAGCGACTAGCGGGGGGGAAGGCAATGAGCAGTTCTTC
TRBD1 TRBJ1-2 TRBV6-1 . CASSDRDRGFGTF TGTGCCAGCAGTGACCGGGACAGGGGATTCGGCACCTTC
. TRBJ2-5 TRBV13 . CASSLGGKTQYF TGTGCCAGCAGCTTAGGCGGGAAGACCCAGTACTTC
. TRBJ1-6 TRBV19 . CASSIKADSPLHF TGTGCCAGTAGCATTAAAGCGGATTCACCCCTCCACTTT
TRBD1 TRBJ2-7 TRBV10-3 . CAISQPRTGGNEQYF TGTGCCATCAGTCAGCCTAGGACAGGGGGCAACGAGCAGTACTTC